Sequencing of this TCR beta chain was carried out in a study of blood T cell repertoires in COVID-19 (dated by TCRdb to 2019 to 2021). Study-wide context: Samples from collaborators originated in the United States, Italy and Spain and spanned both the acute and convalescent phases of COVID-19. Where available, HLA class I and class II types were obtained from metadata supplied by the sample provider rather than from assay-based typing. Samples came from the ongoing ImmuneRACE study (first 160 participants) plus 1,254 subjects from 6 global collaborators. A freely available public database, intended as a resource for researchers studying the immune response to SARS-CoV-2, is where the repertoires were released. The dataset comprised deeply sampled blood TCRbeta repertoires from subjects exposed to, actively infected with, or recovered from COVID-19. A de-identified subject ID, COVID-19 status, age in years and sex were almost always included in the sample metadata. The prospective study material was composed of cDNA or gDNA derived from T cells, B-cell-depleted T cells, or PBMCs.

Whole blood was collected in K2EDTA tubes by collaborating institutions according to the institutions' own protocols. For TCRbeta analysis, collaborators shipped samples in one of three forms: frozen whole blood, isolated PBMCs, or DNA extracted from either of those sample types. What the study reported, not specific to this receptor: The quantity of clinical and demographic metadata differed by source and by participant and was supplied without curation.

TCRbeta CDR3 regions were amplified from genomic DNA using the immunoSEQ Assay, a bias-controlled multiplex PCR. Processing in the source paper ran as follows. Nucleated cell counts per sample were estimated from amplification of reference gene primers within the assay. Sequence reads were collapsed and filtered to measure the absolute abundance of every unique TCRbeta CDR3 rearrangement. For each sample, productive Simpson clonality was calculated as the square root of Simpson's diversity index across productive rearrangements. TCRdb holds this immuneACCESS table with in-frame rearrangements only. Some clones are missing; in checked studies, unresolved V genes explain under half, and the rest has no known cause. V and J calls and clone size follow that table, whereas D and trimming were derived from the DNA. This sample is represented by around 100,000 clones; 70% to 90% of them were singletons. The ten largest account for about 1.7% of the sample.

The CDR3 sequence holds 20 residues, the cysteine and phenylalanine included. Of the read, only the CDR3 DNA is kept; its 60 bases are in frame from base 1. The germline V gene supplies CDR1 SGHVS and CDR2 FQNEAQ. V sheds 5 bases and J sheds 8 bases, leaving 33 bases between their ends. This clone came up once. It has no known antigen specificity. Nothing much larger sits one base from this clone, and base qualities are not available. This sequence was found in a man aged 80 or over with acute or convalescent COVID-19. Material: peripheral blood. The chain is assembled from TRBV7-8 and TRBJ1-4; the D gene is perhaps TRBD1, on 5 matching bases. The CDR3 reads as follows: CASSPGVRNKGTNRVEKLFF. The nucleotides read TGTGCCAGCAGCCCGGGGGTCCGGAATAAGGGTACGAATCGCGTGGAAAAACTGTTTTTT.